This record covers a single TCR beta chain. Its specificity is not known. PCR was performed using 60 Vbeta and 13 Jbeta primers. Using immunoSEQ multiplex PCR, the repertoire was profiled, and TCRdb retains in-frame clones only, with some absent. The sample records around 130,000 clones, over 75% being singletons. This sample stems from a study of cytomegalovirus exposure and HLA in healthy donors. Findings of the study overall: HLA alleles showed associations with around 15,000 TCR beta sequences in a later analysis, at a 0.05 false discovery rate.

The length of the CDR3 is 15 residues. With 2 bases removed from V and 2 bases from J, the gap between germline ends came to 10 bases. Germline lookup yields CDR1 MNHEY and CDR2 SVGAGI. J is TRBJ2-1 and V is TRBV6-5, with D possibly matching TRBD2 (6 bases). Sequencing was carried out using PBMCs. The TCR was taken from a female donor in good health and CMV-seronegative. The CDR3 DNA is TGTGCCAGCAGTTACGAGGTAGCGGCCTACAATGAGCAGTTCTTC. Encoded protein: CASSYEVAAYNEQFF.